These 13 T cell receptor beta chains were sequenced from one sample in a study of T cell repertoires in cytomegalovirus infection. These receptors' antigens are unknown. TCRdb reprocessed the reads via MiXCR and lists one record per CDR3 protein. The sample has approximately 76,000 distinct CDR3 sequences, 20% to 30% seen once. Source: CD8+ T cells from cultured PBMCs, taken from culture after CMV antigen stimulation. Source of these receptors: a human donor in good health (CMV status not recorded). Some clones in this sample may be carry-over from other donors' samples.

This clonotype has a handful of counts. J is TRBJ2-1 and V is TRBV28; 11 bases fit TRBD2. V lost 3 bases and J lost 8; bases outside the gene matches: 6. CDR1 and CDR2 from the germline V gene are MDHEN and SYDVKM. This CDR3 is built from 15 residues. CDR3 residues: CASSLGLAEYYEQFF. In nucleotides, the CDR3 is TGTGCCAGCAGTTTGGGACTAGCGGAGTATTATGAGCAGTTCTTC.

The CDR3 spells CASSVKPDTQYF. The CDR3 bases are TGTGCCAGCAGCGTAAAACCAGATACGCAGTATTTT. This chain joins TRBV9 and TRBJ2-3, with unresolved D. V lost 1 base, J lost 4 bases, and 4 bases lay in between. This CDR3 has 12 residues. Germline V gene data show CDR1 as SGDLS and CDR2 as YYNGEE.

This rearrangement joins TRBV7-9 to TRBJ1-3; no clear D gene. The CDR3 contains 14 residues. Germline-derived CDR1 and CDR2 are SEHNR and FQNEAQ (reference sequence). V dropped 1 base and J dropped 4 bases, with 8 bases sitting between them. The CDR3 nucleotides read TGTGCCAGCAGCTTAGGTCGGGCGGGAAACACCATATATTTT. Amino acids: CASSLGRAGNTIYF.

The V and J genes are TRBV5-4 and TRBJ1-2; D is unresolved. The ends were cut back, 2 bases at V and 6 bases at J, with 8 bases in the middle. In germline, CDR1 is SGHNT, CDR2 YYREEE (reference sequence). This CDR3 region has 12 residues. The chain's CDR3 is CASSLMTNGYTF. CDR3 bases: TGTGCCAGCAGCTTAATGACAAATGGCTACACCTTC.

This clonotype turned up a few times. CDR3 residues: CASSQEGREQYF. The CDR3 coding sequence is TGCGCCAGCAGCCAAGAGGGACGGGAGCAGTACTTC. The gene calls are TRBV4-3 and TRBJ2-7; possibly TRBD1 or TRBD2 for D (5 bases each). V lost 0 bases and J 7 bases, leaving 7 bases between the germline ends. CDR1 is LGHNA, CDR2 YSLEER, per germline. The CDR3 contains 12 residues.

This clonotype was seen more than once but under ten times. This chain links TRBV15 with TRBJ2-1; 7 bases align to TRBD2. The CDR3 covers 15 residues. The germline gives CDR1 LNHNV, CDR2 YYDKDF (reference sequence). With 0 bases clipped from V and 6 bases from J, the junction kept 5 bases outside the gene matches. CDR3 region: CATSRELGGGNEQFF. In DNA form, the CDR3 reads TGTGCCACCAGCAGAGAACTGGGCGGGGGCAATGAGCAGTTCTTC.

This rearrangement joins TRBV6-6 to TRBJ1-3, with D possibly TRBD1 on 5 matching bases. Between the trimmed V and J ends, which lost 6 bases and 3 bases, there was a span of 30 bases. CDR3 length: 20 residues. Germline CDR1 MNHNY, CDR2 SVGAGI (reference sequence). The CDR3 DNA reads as TGTGCCAGCAGCCGTCGCCGGGACCGGGGCCTAAAGCAGATTGGAAACACCATATATTTT. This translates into CASSRRRDRGLKQIGNTIYF.

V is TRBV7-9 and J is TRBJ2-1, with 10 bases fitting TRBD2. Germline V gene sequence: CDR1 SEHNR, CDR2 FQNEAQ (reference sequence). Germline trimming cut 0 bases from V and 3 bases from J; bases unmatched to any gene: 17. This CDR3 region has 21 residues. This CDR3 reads CASSLASGRLRTSGDYNEQFF. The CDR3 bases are TGTGCCAGCAGCTTAGCATCAGGGAGACTACGGACTAGCGGAGACTACAATGAGCAGTTCTTC.

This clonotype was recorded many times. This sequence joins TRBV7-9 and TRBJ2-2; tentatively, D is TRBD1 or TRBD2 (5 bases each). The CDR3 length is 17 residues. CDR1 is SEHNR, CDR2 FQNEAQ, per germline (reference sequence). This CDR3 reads CALPYPAGTPNTGELFF. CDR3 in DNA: TGTGCTCTCCCCTATCCCGCAGGGACCCCGAACACCGGGGAGCTGTTTTTT.

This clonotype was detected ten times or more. Here the CDR3 reads CASSLVKGTGGFYEQYF. DNA of the CDR3: TGTGCCAGCAGCTTAGTGAAAGGGACAGGGGGCTTCTACGAGCAGTACTTC. The rearrangement uses TRBV7-9 and TRBJ2-7; the match to TRBD1 covers 12 bases. V lost 1 base to trimming and J lost 3 bases; unmatched junction nucleotides: 7. This CDR3 has 17 amino acids. CDR1 SEHNR and CDR2 FQNEAQ come from the germline V gene (reference sequence).

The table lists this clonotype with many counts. CDR3 coding DNA: TGTGCCAGCAGTTACTCGAGAGCGACTAGCGCTGAGCAGTTCTTC. It translates to CASSYSRATSAEQFF. The chain couples TRBV6-2 or TRBV6-3 to TRBJ2-1; TRBD2 matches 8 bases. The length of the CDR3 is 15 residues. Trimming took 0 bases from V and 9 from J; bases not matched to a gene: 7. Germline CDR1 is MNHEY and CDR2 is SVGEGT.

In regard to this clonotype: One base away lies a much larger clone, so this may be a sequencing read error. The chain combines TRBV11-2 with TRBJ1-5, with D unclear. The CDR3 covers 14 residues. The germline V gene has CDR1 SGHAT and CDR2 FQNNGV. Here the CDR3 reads CASSLAGSNQPEHF. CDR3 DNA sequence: TGTGCCAGCAGCTTAGCCGGAAGCAATCAGCCCGAGCATTTT.

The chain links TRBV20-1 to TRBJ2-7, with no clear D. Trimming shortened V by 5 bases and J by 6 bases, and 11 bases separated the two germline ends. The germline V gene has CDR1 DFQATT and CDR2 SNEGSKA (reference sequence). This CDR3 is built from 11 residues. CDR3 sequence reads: CSAPWNGEQYF. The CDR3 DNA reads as TGCAGTGCTCCCTGGAACGGCGAGCAGTACTTC.